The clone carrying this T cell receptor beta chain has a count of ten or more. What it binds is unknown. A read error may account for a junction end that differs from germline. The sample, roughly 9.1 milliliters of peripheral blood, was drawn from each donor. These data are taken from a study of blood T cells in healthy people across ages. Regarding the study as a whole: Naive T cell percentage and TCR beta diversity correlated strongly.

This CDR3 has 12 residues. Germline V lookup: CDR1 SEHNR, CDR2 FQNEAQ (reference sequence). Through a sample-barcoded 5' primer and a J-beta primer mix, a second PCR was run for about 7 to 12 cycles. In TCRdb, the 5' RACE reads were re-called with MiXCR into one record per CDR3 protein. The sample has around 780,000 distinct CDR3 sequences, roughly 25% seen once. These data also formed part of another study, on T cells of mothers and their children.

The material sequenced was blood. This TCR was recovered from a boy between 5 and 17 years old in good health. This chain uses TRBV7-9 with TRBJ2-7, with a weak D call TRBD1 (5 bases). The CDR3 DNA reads TGTGCCAGCAGTTTAGGGGTCTACGAGCAGTACTTC. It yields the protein CASSLGVYEQYF.